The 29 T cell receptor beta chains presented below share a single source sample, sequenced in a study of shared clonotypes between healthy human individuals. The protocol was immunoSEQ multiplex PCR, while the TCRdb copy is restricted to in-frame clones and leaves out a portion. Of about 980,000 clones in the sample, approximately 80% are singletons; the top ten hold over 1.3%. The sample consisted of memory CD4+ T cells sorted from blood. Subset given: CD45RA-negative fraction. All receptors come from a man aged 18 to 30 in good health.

The CDR3 DNA reads as TGTGCCAGTAGACCCTCAAGGGCGGCAGGGCAATACGAGCAGTACTTC. As protein: CASRPSRAAGQYEQYF. V usage is TRBV19 and J usage is TRBJ2-7; a possible D gene is TRBD1 (5 bases). CDR3 length: 16 residues. In germline, CDR1 is LNHDA, CDR2 SQIVND (reference sequence). V was trimmed by 6 bases and J by 4 bases, leaving 22 bases between them.

CDR3 sequence: CASSSAGSVTDTQYF. The CDR3, as DNA: TGTGCCAGCAGCTCAGCGGGGAGCGTCACAGATACGCAGTATTTT. The rearrangement joins TRBV7-6 to TRBJ2-3; 7 nucleotides align to TRBD2. Germline CDR1 reads SGHVS; CDR2 reads FNYEAQ. With V trimmed by 4 bases and J by 2 bases, 6 bases remained unmatched. The CDR3 loop spans 15 amino acids.

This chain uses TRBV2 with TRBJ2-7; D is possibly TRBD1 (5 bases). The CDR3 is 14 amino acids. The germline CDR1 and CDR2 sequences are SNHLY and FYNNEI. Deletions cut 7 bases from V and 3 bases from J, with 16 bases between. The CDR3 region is CASIAGYKLYEQYF. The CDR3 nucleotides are TGTGCCAGCATAGCAGGGTATAAGCTCTACGAGCAGTACTTC.

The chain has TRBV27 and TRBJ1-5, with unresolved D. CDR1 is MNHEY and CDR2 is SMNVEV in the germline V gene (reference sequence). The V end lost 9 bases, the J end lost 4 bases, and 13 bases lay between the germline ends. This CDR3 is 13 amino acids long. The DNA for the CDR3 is TGTGCCAGTAGACTAGGGTTGAATCAGCCCCAGCATTTT. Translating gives CASRLGLNQPQHF.

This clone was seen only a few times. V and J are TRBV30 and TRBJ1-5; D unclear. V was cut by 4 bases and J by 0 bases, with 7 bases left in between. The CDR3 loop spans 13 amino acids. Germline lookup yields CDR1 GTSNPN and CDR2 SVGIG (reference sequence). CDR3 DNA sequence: TGTGCCTGGACAGCCGGTAGCAATCAGCCCCAGCATTTT. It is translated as CAWTAGSNQPQHF.

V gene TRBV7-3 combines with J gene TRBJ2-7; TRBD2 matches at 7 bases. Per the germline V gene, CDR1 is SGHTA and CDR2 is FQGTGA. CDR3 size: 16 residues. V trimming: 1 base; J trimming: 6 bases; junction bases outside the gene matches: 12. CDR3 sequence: CASSLSGRAGRSEQYF. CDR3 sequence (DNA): TGTGCCAGCAGCTTAAGCGGGAGAGCGGGGCGAAGCGAGCAGTACTTC. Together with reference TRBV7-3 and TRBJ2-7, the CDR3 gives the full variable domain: GAGVSQTPSNKVTEKGKYVELRCDPISGHTALYWYRQSLGQGPEFLIYFQGTGAADDSGLPNDRFFAVRPEGSVSTLKIQRTERGDSAVYLCASSLSGRAGRSEQYFGPGTRLTVT.

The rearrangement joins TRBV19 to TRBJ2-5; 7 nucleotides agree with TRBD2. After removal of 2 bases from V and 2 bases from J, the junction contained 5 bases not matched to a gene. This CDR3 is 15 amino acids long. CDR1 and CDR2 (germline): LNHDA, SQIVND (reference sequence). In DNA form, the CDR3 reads TGTGCCAGTAGTATACGGGAGGCGGGTCAAGAGACCCAGTACTTC. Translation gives CASSIREAGQETQYF.

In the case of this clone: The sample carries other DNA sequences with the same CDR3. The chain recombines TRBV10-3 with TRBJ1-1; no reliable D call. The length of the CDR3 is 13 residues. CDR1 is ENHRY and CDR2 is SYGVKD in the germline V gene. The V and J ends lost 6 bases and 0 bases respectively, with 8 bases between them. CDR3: CAISEGMNTEAFF. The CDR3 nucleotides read TGTGCCATCAGCGAGGGAATGAACACTGAAGCTTTCTTT.

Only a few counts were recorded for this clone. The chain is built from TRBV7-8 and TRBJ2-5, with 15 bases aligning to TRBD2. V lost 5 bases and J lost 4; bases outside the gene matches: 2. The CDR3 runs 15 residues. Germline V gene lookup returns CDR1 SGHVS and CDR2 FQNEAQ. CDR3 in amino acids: CASSQGLAGGETQYF. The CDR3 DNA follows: TGTGCCAGCAGCCAGGGACTAGCGGGAGGAGAGACCCAGTACTTC.

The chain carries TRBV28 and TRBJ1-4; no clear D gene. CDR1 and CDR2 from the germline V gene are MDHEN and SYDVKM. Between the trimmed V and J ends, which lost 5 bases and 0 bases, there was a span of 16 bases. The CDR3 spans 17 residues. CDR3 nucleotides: TGTGCCAGCAGTCAAGAAGGAAGGGTTGCAACTAATGAAAAACTGTTTTTT. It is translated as CASSQEGRVATNEKLFF.

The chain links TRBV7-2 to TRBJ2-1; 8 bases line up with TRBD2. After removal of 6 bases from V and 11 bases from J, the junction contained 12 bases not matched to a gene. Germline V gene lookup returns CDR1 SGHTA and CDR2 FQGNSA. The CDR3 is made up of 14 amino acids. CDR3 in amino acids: CASRRDRTSLKQFF. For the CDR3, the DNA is TGTGCCAGCAGGCGTGACCGGACTAGCCTTAAGCAGTTCTTC.

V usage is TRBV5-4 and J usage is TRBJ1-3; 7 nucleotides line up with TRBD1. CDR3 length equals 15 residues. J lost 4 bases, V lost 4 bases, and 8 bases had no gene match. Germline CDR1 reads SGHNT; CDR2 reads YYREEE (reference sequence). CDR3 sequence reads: CASSTDRDSGNTIYF. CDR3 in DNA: TGTGCCAGCAGCACCGACAGGGACTCAGGAAACACCATATATTTT.

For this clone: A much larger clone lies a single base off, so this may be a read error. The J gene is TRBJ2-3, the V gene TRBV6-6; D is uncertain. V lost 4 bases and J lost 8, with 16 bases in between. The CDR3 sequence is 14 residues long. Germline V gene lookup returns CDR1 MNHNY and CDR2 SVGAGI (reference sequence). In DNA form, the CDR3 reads TGTGCCAGCAGTTTTACGGGTGGATCAGGTACGCAGTATTTT. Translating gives CASSFTGGSGTQYF.

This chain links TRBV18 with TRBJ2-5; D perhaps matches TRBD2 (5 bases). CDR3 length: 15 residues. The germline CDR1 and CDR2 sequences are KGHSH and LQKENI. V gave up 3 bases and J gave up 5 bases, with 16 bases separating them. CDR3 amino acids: CASSPTSLSGETQYF. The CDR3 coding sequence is TGTGCCAGCTCACCCACCTCTCTATCGGGGGAGACCCAGTACTTC.

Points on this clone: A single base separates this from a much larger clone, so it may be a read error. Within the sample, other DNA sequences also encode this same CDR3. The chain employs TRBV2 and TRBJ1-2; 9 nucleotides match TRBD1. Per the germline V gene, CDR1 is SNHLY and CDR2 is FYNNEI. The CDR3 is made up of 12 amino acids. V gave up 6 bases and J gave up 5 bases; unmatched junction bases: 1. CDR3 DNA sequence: TGTGCCAGCAGGGGACAGGGTTATGGCTACACCTTC. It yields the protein CASRGQGYGYTF.

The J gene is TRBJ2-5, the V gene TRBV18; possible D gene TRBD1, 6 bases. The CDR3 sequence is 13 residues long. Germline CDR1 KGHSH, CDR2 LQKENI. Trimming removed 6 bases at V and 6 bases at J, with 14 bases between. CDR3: CASSDSRGQTQYF. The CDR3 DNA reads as TGTGCCAGCTCGGACAGCAGGGGTCAGACCCAGTACTTC.

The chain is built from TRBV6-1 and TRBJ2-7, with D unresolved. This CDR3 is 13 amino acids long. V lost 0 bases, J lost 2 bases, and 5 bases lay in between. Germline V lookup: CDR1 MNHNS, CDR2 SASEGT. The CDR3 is CASSEARAYEQYF. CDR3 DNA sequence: TGTGCCAGCAGTGAAGCAAGGGCCTACGAGCAGTACTTC.

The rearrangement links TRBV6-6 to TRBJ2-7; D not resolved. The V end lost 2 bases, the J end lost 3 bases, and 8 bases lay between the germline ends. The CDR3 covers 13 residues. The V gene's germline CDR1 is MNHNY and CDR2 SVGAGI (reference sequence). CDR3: CASSYDTHYEQYF. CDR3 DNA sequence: TGTGCCAGCAGTTACGACACTCACTACGAGCAGTACTTC.

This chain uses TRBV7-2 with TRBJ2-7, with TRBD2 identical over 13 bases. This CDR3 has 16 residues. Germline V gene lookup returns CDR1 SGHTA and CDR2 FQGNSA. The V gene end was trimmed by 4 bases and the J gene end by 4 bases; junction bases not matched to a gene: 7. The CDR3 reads CASSSRTSGSRYEQYF. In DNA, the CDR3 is TGTGCCAGCAGCTCCAGGACTAGCGGGAGTCGGTACGAGCAGTACTTC.

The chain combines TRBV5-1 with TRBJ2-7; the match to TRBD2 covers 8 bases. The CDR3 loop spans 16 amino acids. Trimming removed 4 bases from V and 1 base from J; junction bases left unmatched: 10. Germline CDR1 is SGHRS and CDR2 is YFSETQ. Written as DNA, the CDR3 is TGCGCCAGCAGCACGGGGGGGCCTCCACTTTCCTACGAGCAGTACTTC. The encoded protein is CASSTGGPPLSYEQYF.

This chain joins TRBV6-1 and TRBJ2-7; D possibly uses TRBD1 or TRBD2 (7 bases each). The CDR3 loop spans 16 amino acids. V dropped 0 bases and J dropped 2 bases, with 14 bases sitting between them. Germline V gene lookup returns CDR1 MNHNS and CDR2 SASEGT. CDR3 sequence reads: CASSEAAGGVPYEQYF. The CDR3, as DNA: TGTGCCAGCAGTGAAGCGGCAGGGGGGGTTCCCTACGAGCAGTACTTC.

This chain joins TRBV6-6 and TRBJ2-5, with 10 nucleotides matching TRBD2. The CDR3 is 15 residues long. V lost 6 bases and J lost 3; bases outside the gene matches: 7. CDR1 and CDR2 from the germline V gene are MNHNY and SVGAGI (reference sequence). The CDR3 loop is CASSQSGRAEETQYF. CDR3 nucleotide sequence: TGTGCCAGCAGCCAGAGCGGGAGGGCGGAAGAGACCCAGTACTTC.

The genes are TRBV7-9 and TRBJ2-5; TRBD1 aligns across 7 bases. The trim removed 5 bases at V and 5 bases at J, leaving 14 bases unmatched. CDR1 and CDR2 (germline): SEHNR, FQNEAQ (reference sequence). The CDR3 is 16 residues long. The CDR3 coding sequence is TGTGCCAGCAGCCTCCGCCAAGGGGGCATTTCGGAGACCCAGTACTTC. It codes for CASSLRQGGISETQYF.

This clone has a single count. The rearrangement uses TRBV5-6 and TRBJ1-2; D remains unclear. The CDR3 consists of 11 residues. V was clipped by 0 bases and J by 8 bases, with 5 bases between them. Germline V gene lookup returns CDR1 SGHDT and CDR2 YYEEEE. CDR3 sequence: CASSLAGGYTF. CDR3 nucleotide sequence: TGTGCCAGCAGCTTGGCGGGAGGCTACACCTTC.

In DNA, the CDR3 is TGCGCCAGCAGCCGAGCAGAGCAGCGCGGCTCTGGAAACACCATATATTTT. Protein product: CASSRAEQRGSGNTIYF. The chain recombines TRBV5-1 with TRBJ1-3; D not resolved. Germline assignment: CDR1 SGHRS and CDR2 YFSETQ. This CDR3 spans 17 amino acids. V was shortened by 4 bases and J by 0 bases, with 17 bases between the two germline ends.

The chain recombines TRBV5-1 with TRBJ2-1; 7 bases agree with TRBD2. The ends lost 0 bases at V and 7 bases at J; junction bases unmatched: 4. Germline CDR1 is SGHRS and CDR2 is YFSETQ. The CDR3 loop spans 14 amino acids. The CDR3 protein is CASSLVQGGNEQFF. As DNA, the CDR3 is TGCGCCAGCAGCTTGGTTCAGGGAGGGAATGAGCAGTTCTTC.

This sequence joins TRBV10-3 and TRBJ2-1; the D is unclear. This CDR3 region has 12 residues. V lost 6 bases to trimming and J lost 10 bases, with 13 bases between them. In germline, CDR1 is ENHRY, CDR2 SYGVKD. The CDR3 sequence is CAIRSPGGEQFF. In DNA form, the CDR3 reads TGTGCCATCAGGTCCCCCGGTGGCGAGCAGTTCTTC.

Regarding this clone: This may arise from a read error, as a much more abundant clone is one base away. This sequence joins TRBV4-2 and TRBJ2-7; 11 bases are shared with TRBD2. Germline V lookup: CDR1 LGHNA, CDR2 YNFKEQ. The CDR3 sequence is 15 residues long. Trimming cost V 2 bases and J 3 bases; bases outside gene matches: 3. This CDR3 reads CASSQSGTSGYEQYF. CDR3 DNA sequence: TGTGCCAGCAGCCAATCCGGGACTAGCGGCTACGAGCAGTACTTC.

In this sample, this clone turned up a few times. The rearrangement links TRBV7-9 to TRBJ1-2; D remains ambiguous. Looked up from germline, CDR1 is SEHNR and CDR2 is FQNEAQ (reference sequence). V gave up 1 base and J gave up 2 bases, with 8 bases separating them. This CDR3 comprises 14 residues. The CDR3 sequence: CASSLGQPNYGYTF. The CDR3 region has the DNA TGTGCCAGCAGCTTAGGGCAGCCCAACTATGGCTACACCTTC.